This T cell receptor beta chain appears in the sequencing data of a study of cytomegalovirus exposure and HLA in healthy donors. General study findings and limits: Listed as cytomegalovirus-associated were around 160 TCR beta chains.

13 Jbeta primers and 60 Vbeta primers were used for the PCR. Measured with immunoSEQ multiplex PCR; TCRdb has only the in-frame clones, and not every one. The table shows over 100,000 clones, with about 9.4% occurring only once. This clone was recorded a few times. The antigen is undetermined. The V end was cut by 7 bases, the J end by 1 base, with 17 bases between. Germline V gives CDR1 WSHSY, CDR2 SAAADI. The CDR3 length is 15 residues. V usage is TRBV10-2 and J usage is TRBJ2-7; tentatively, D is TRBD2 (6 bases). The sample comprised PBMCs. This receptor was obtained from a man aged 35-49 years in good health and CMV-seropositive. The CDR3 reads CASKEGPGTSYEQYF. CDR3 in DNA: TGCGCCAGCAAGGAAGGGCCGGGGACTTCCTACGAGCAGTACTTC.